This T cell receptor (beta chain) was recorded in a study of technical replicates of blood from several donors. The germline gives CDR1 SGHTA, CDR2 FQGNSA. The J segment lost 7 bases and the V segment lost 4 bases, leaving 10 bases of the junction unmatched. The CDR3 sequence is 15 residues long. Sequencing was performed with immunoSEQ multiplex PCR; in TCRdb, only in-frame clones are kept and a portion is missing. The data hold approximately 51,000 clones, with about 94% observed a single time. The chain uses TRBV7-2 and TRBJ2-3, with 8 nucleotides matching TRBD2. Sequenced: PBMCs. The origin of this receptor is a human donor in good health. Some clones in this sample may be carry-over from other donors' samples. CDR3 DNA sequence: TGTGCCAGCAGCTCAGTTTCGCGGGGGGAAAATACGCAGTATTTT. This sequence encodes CASSSVSRGENTQYF.